This is a list of T cell receptor beta chains from one sample in a study of blood T cell repertoires in COVID-19. Measured with immunoSEQ multiplex PCR; TCRdb has only the in-frame clones, and not every one. The data show 120,000 or so clones, about three quarters seen once. Sequenced sample: peripheral blood. Every receptor here comes from a woman in her 70s with acute or convalescent COVID-19. The CDR3 runs from the conserved cysteine through the conserved F or W. The D gene is left open where the match is weak. Size is stated for part of the rows, as once, few or many counts, or as a class when the clone is expanded.

size	D	J	V	length	DNA	CDR3
-	-	TRBJ2-3	TRBV12-3/TRBV12-4	13	TGTGCCAGCAGTTTACTAGTCACAGATACGCAGTATTTT	CASSLLVTDTQYF
-	-	TRBJ1-2	TRBV2	16	TGTGCCAGCAGGGAAAACTGGGCAGGGGTAAACTATGGCTACACCTTC	CASRENWAGVNYGYTF
-	-	TRBJ2-7	TRBV12-2	17	TGTGCAAGTCGCTTAGTTCCCGACAGGATTTGCTCCTACGAGCAGTACTTC	CASRLVPDRICSYEQYF
once	TRBD2	TRBJ2-1	TRBV24-1	14	TGTGCCACCGGCTCTAGCGGGAGGGCCAATGAGCAGTTCTTC	CATGSSGRANEQFF
-	TRBD1	TRBJ1-1	TRBV6-5	15	TGTGCCAGCAGTTCACAGGGGGCGTCGAACACTGAAGCTTTCTTT	CASSSQGASNTEAFF
-	-	TRBJ1-1	TRBV19	15	TGTGCCAGTAGTATTGGGAACCAGGGTGGCACTGAAGCTTTCTTT	CASSIGNQGGTEAFF
-	TRBD1	TRBJ1-3	TRBV6-6	17	TGTGCCAGCAGTCGAAAGACAGGGGCCATCTCTGGAAACACCATATATTTT	CASSRKTGAISGNTIYF
-	TRBD1	TRBJ1-4	TRBV14	15	TGTGCCAGCAGCCCGCGGGACAGGGGGCGGGAAAAACTGTTTTTT	CASSPRDRGREKLFF
many	TRBD1	TRBJ2-2	TRBV2	15	TGTGCCAGCAGAAGAGGGGGCGGGAACACCGGGGAGCTGTTTTTT	CASRRGGGNTGELFF
few	-	TRBJ1-1	TRBV5-5	13	TGTGCCAGCAGCGCGGGCCCGGGTGGTGAAGCTTTCTTT	CASSAGPGGEAFF
-	-	TRBJ2-4	TRBV6-1	13	TGTGCCAGCAGTGATACAGTGAAAAACATTCAGTACTTC	CASSDTVKNIQYF
-	TRBD2	TRBJ2-7	TRBV6-5	13	TGTGCCAGCAGTTACGGGGGGGAGGACGAGCAGTACTTC	CASSYGGEDEQYF
-	TRBD1	TRBJ2-1	TRBV27	12	TGTGCCAGCAGTTTCAACAGGGGGCAGGAGTTCTTC	CASSFNRGQEFF
-	TRBD1	TRBJ1-6	TRBV6-5	16	TGTGCCAGCAGTTACTCGAACCGACAGGGTAATTCACCCCTCCACTTT	CASSYSNRQGNSPLHF
-	-	TRBJ2-3	TRBV20-1	15	TGCAGTGCTAGTGGCCAGGGAAGCCGCACAGATACGCAGTATTTT	CSASGQGSRTDTQYF
-	TRBD1	TRBJ1-2	TRBV3-1/TRBV3-2	13	TGTGCCAGCAACGCCAGGGGGACTGATGGCTACACCTTC	CASNARGTDGYTF
-	TRBD1	TRBJ1-4	TRBV2	15	TGTGCCAGCAGTGAAAGGACAGGGGCGTTTGAAAAACTGTTTTTT	CASSERTGAFEKLFF
-	-	TRBJ2-7	TRBV9	13	TGTGCCAGCAGCGAGGGGATGGTCTACGAGCAGTACTTC	CASSEGMVYEQYF
-	TRBD1	TRBJ2-7	TRBV28	14	TGTGCCAGCAGTTTAAGGGACAGCCCCTACGAGCAGTACTTC	CASSLRDSPYEQYF
-	TRBD2	TRBJ2-7	TRBV6-2/TRBV6-3	15	TGTGCCAGCAGTCCGGGACTAGCGGGTGACTACGAGCAGTACTTC	CASSPGLAGDYEQYF
-	-	TRBJ2-7	TRBV5-4	12	TGTGCCAGCAGCTTGAGGGGCAGAGAGCAGTACTTC	CASSLRGREQYF
many	TRBD1	TRBJ2-7	TRBV27	16	TGTGCCAGCAGTTCCACCGGCAGGGGGAGTATCTACGAGCAGTACTTC	CASSSTGRGSIYEQYF
-	-	TRBJ2-3	TRBV5-1	15	TGCGCCAGCAGCTTGGGAGGCCTCTCCTCAGATACGCAGTATTTT	CASSLGGLSSDTQYF
-	TRBD1	TRBJ1-1	TRBV25-1	14	TGTGCCAGCAGTCCCCGACAGGGGTTAACTGAAGCTTTCTTT	CASSPRQGLTEAFF
-	-	TRBJ1-6	TRBV9	15	TGTGCCAGCAGCGTAGAAGGGCAGGGATATTCACCCCTCCACTTT	CASSVEGQGYSPLHF
-	-	TRBJ1-1	TRBV11-2	14	TGTGCCAGCAGCTTAGATAAGGGGCGTACTGAAGCTTTCTTT	CASSLDKGRTEAFF
-	-	TRBJ2-1	TRBV2	17	TGTGCCAGCAGAGATAGGGGCCACTCCCTGCTTTACAATGAGCAGTTCTTC	CASRDRGHSLLYNEQFF
-	-	TRBJ1-1	TRBV19	15	TGTGCCAGTAGATCTTCGGGGGTAGAGGGCACTGAAGCTTTCTTT	CASRSSGVEGTEAFF
-	TRBD1	TRBJ2-1	TRBV30	15	TGTGCCTGGAAGCCCCGGGACAGGGGGGACAATGAGCAGTTCTTC	CAWKPRDRGDNEQFF
-	-	TRBJ1-4	TRBV9	16	TGTGCCAGCAGCGTAGGGATCGGGGGAGGGAATGAAAAACTGTTTTTT	CASSVGIGGGNEKLFF
-	-	TRBJ2-3	TRBV11-2	14	TGTGCCAGCAGAAGACTCGTCGGCACAGATACGCAGTATTTT	CASRRLVGTDTQYF
-	-	TRBJ2-5	TRBV14	15	TGTGCCAGCAGCCAAGGTTTGGGTCAGGCAGAGACCCAGTACTTC	CASSQGLGQAETQYF
-	TRBD2	TRBJ2-2	TRBV7-9	17	TGTGCCAGCAGCCGGGGACTAGCGGGGAGAAACACCGGGGAGCTGTTTTTT	CASSRGLAGRNTGELFF
-	-	TRBJ2-7	TRBV3-1/TRBV3-2	10	TGTGCCACCTGGTCCGGGGAGCAGTACTTC	CATWSGEQYF
-	-	TRBJ2-5	TRBV4-1	14	TGCGCCAGCAGCCATGTAGGGACAAGAGCGACCCAGTACTTC	CASSHVGTRATQYF
few	-	TRBJ2-1	TRBV19	16	TGTGCCACCTCCATCCCCAACCGAGGGATACGCAATGAGCAGTTCTTC	CATSIPNRGIRNEQFF
-	-	TRBJ2-7	TRBV2	13	TGTGCCAGCAGCCGGGGTCTTAACTACGAGCAGTACTTC	CASSRGLNYEQYF
-	-	TRBJ1-2	TRBV27	14	TGTGCCAGCAGTTTATTGGGGCAGCTGGGGGGCTACACCTTC	CASSLLGQLGGYTF
few	-	TRBJ2-3	TRBV19	14	TGTGCCAGTAGTATAGAACGGGTGGCAGATACGCAGTATTTT	CASSIERVADTQYF
few	TRBD1	TRBJ1-6	TRBV27	19	TGTGCCAGCAGTTTTTTTCGGGACAGCCGACAAGACTATAATTCACCCCTCCACTTT	CASSFFRDSRQDYNSPLHF